Presented here are 19 T cell receptor beta chains from one specimen sequenced in a study of monozygotic twins with inflammatory bowel disease (dated by TCRdb to the late 2010s). The library was generated by 5' RACE. TCRdb lists the instrument as Illumina HiSeq 2500. With the reads reprocessed by TCRdb, a single entry stands for each CDR3 protein sequence and no DNA is reported. This sample's table contains about 450,000 distinct CDR3 sequences. The ten largest make up about 2.2% of the sample. Specimen: blood. Source of these receptors: a human donor with ulcerative colitis or Crohn's disease, or a healthy co-twin of an affected twin (not recorded which).

The CDR3 sequence is CASSEQGYSGNTIYF. The chain employs TRBV5-1 and TRBJ1-3; TCRdb designates TRBD1, a call that cannot be tested without DNA. CDR1 and CDR2 (germline): SGHRS, YFSETQ. This CDR3 has 15 amino acids.

The chain combines TRBV7-6 with TRBJ2-7; TCRdb reports TRBD2, a call that lacks DNA to check it against. Germline V gene data show CDR1 as SGHVS and CDR2 as FNYEAQ. This CDR3 has 15 residues. CDR3 sequence reads: CASSLGLAGVAEQYF. Supplemented by reference TRBV7-6 and TRBJ2-7, the full variable domain reads GAGVSQSPRYKVTKRGQDVALRCDPISGHVSLYWYRQALGQGPEFLTYFNYEAQQDKSGLPNDRFSAERPEGSISTLTIQRTEQRDSAMYRCASSLGLAGVAEQYFGPGTRLTVT.

The rearrangement joins TRBV5-1 to TRBJ2-5; TCRdb returns TRBD2, unconfirmable since there is no DNA. Germline values: CDR1 SGHRS, CDR2 YFSETQ. The CDR3 spans 16 residues. CDR3 loop: CASSLGTSGYQETQYF.

The chain employs TRBV10-3 and TRBJ2-7; without DNA, the TCRdb call of TRBD2 cannot be checked. The CDR3 is made up of 15 amino acids. Germline V CDR1 and CDR2: ENHRY, SYGVKD. The CDR3 sequence is CAIQELAASSYEQYF.

The CDR3 reads CAITWGADSPLHF. The chain links TRBV10-3 to TRBJ1-6. The CDR3 has 13 amino acids. The germline CDR1 and CDR2 sequences are ENHRY and SYGVKD.

The chain combines TRBV21-1 with TRBJ2-3. TRBV21-1 is termed a pseudogene. The CDR3 sequence is 16 residues long. The CDR3 loop is CASSNLRIYNTDTQYF.

The chain couples TRBV18 to TRBJ2-7; TCRdb indicates TRBD1, and absent DNA this call remains unverified. Germline CDR1 is KGHSH and CDR2 is LQKENI. This CDR3 has 16 residues. The CDR3 loop is CASSALAGIAMGEQYF. Using reference TRBV18 and TRBJ2-7 for the parts outside the CDR3, the full variable domain is NAGVMQNPRHLVRRRGQEARLRCSPMKGHSHVYWYRQLPEEGLKFMVYLQKENIIDESGMPKERFSAEFPKEGPSILRIQQVVRGDSAAYFCASSALAGIAMGEQYFGPGTRLTVT.

This chain connects TRBV5-6 to TRBJ1-6; the TRBD1 assignment by TCRdb is unverifiable without DNA. The CDR3 length is 15 residues. Germline V gene sequence: CDR1 SGHDT, CDR2 YYEEEE. Here the CDR3 reads CASSLQGASYSPLHF.

The chain couples TRBV6-5 to TRBJ2-6. CDR3 size: 15 residues. Germline CDR1 reads MNHEY; CDR2 reads SVGAGI. This chain's CDR3 is CASSYSHPGANVLTF.

The V call is TRBV30, the J call TRBJ2-7; TCRdb's assignment of TRBD1 cannot be checked, as there is no DNA. This CDR3 has 13 residues. Germline assignment: CDR1 GTSNPN and CDR2 SVGIG (reference sequence). The CDR3 loop reads CAWRGDRGYEQYF.

The rearrangement links TRBV7-9 to TRBJ2-2. CDR1 and CDR2 (germline): SEHNR, FQNEAQ (reference sequence). The CDR3 contains 12 residues. CDR3: CASSLGNRELFF.

J is TRBJ2-1 and V is TRBV6-1; TCRdb indicates TRBD1, and absent DNA this call remains unverified. The CDR3 runs 14 residues. Per germline, CDR1 MNHNS and CDR2 SASEGT. The CDR3 here is CASRLVGSGTETFF.

The chain has TRBV6-5 and TRBJ1-1. CDR3 length: 15 amino acids. Per germline, CDR1 MNHEY and CDR2 SVGAGI. The CDR3 sequence: CASSYSGVLNTEAFF.

This chain connects TRBV2 to TRBJ1-5; without DNA, the TCRdb call of TRBD1 cannot be checked. Per the germline V gene, CDR1 is SNHLY and CDR2 is FYNNEI. The CDR3 spans 14 residues. This chain's CDR3 is CASSDGTGPQPQHF.

This rearrangement joins TRBV6-5 to TRBJ2-1; the TRBD2 assignment by TCRdb is unverifiable without DNA. Germline V gene lookup returns CDR1 MNHEY and CDR2 SVGAGI. There are 13 residues in the CDR3. The CDR3 reads CATKSHGVGIEFF.

The V call is TRBV4-2, the J call TRBJ1-1; TCRdb selects TRBD1, and the lack of DNA leaves this call unchecked. The CDR3 is made up of 16 amino acids. Germline CDR1 and CDR2: LGHNA and YNFKEQ. CDR3 sequence reads: CASRRTSGTDNTEAFF.

This CDR3 reads CASARPPEKLFF. This chain joins TRBV7-9 and TRBJ1-4; without DNA, the TCRdb call of TRBD1 cannot be checked. CDR3 length: 12 amino acids. CDR1 and CDR2 (germline): SEHNR, FQNEAQ (reference sequence).

The chain carries TRBV5-1 and TRBJ1-1; TCRdb gives TRBD1 as the D gene, but with no DNA this cannot be confirmed. The CDR3 contains 15 residues. From germline, CDR1 is SGHRS and CDR2 YFSETQ. CDR3 protein: CASSVSTGGSAEAFF.

The chain couples TRBV5-1 to TRBJ1-5. Germline V CDR1 and CDR2: SGHRS, YFSETQ. This CDR3 region has 14 residues. The CDR3 here is CASSLGTDNQPQHF.